A single sample gave rise to the 21 T cell receptor beta chains below, sequenced in a study of cytomegalovirus exposure and HLA in healthy donors. The primer mix had 60 Vbeta and 13 Jbeta primers. Here immunoSEQ multiplex PCR was the method, and the copy in TCRdb shows in-frame clones only, minus some. This repertoire shows tens of thousands of clones, roughly four fifths found once; its top ten account for 0.57%. The sample was PBMCs. The receptors originated from a man aged 25 to 45 in good health and CMV-seronegative.

This sequence joins TRBV19 and TRBJ1-3; maybe TRBD1 (6 bases). V lost 5 bases, J lost 2 bases, and 13 bases lay in between. The germline CDR1 and CDR2 sequences are LNHDA and SQIVND (reference sequence). The CDR3 has 15 residues. The CDR3 DNA sequence: TGTGCCAGTAGTGAAAGGACAGCCACTGGAAACACCATATATTTT. Protein sequence: CASSERTATGNTIYF.

This clone was seen a handful of times. The chain combines TRBV6-4 with TRBJ1-2; possibly TRBD1 for D (6 bases). CDR1 and CDR2 from the germline V gene are MRHNA and SNTAGT. The V end was cut by 2 bases, the J end by 14 bases, with 24 bases between. The length of the CDR3 is 15 residues. The CDR3 loop is CASSDGTGTPGWRTF. The DNA for the CDR3 is TGTGCCAGCAGTGACGGAACCGGGACACCGGGGTGGAGGACCTTC.

Only a few counts were recorded for this clone. The J gene is TRBJ1-1, the V gene TRBV11-2, with D perhaps matching TRBD1 (6 bases). CDR3 size: 14 residues. The V end lost 1 base, the J end lost 5 bases, and 11 bases lay between the germline ends. Per germline, CDR1 SGHAT and CDR2 FQNNGV. The CDR3: CASSLGGGGTEAFF. The CDR3 DNA is TGTGCCAGCAGCTTAGGAGGGGGGGGGACTGAAGCTTTCTTT.

The chain recombines TRBV19 with TRBJ2-6; a weak D match, TRBD1 (6 bases). The V gene's germline CDR1 is LNHDA and CDR2 SQIVND (reference sequence). The CDR3 loop spans 16 amino acids. V lost 5 bases and J 0 bases, leaving 11 bases between the germline ends. CDR3 DNA sequence: TGTGCCAGTAGTCCACGGACAGTCTCTGGGGCCAACGTCCTGACTTTC. Encoded protein: CASSPRTVSGANVLTF.

This chain connects TRBV19 to TRBJ2-1; D is undetermined. This CDR3 region has 16 residues. Germline V gene lookup returns CDR1 LNHDA and CDR2 SQIVND (reference sequence). Trimming stripped 4 bases from V and 7 bases from J, with 20 bases between. The CDR3 DNA sequence: TGTGCCAGTAGTACTCCCCTAGTGGTAGGATGGAATGAGCAGTTCTTC. Residues: CASSTPLVVGWNEQFF.

On this clone: Compared with germline, one end of the junction differs, possibly owing to a read error. The identical CDR3 is also encoded by other nucleotide sequences in the sample. V usage is TRBV4-3 and J usage is TRBJ1-4; a possible D gene is TRBD1 (6 bases). The CDR3 consists of 15 residues. CDR1 is LGHNA, CDR2 YSLEER, per germline. CDR3 region: CASSQGTATNEKLFF. In DNA form, the CDR3 reads TGCGCCAGCAGCCAAGGGACAGCAACCAATGAAAAACTGTTTTTT.

The chain employs TRBV7-2 and TRBJ1-3, with D perhaps matching TRBD1 (5 bases). The CDR3 length is 15 residues. V gave up 0 bases and J gave up 2 bases, with 8 bases separating them. Germline V gives CDR1 SGHTA, CDR2 FQGNSA. Here the CDR3 reads CASSLALRAGNTIYF. The CDR3 nucleotides are TGTGCCAGCAGCTTAGCGCTCAGGGCTGGAAACACCATATATTTT.

The chain couples TRBV11-3 to TRBJ2-5; 7 bases are shared with TRBD2. This CDR3 spans 17 amino acids. Germline V gene data show CDR1 as SGHNT and CDR2 as YENEEA. V trimming: 0 bases; J trimming: 2 bases; junction bases outside the gene matches: 9. In nucleotides, the CDR3 is TGTGCCAGCAGCTTAGATCGAGCAGGGAGGGGACAAGAGACCCAGTACTTC. This encodes CASSLDRAGRGQETQYF. The full variable domain, rest sourced from reference TRBV11-3 and TRBJ2-5, is EAGVVQSPRYKIIEKKQPVAFWCNPISGHNTLYWYLQNLGQGPELLIRYENEEAVDDSQLPKDRFSAERLKGVDSTLKIQPAELGDSAVYLCASSLDRAGRGQETQYFGPGTRLLVL.

This clone was observed a handful of times. The chain combines TRBV7-9 with TRBJ1-4; 9 nucleotides align to TRBD1. V lost 5 bases, J lost 8 bases, and 12 bases stayed unmatched. Germline V gene data show CDR1 as SEHNR and CDR2 as FQNEAQ (reference sequence). CDR3 length: 16 amino acids. CDR3 residues: CASSAPVSGQGEKLFF. CDR3 in DNA: TGTGCCAGCAGCGCCCCCGTATCCGGACAGGGGGAAAAACTGTTTTTT.

This chain connects TRBV6-1 to TRBJ2-7, with D possibly TRBD2 on 5 matching bases. Per germline, CDR1 MNHNS and CDR2 SASEGT. V gave up 6 bases and J gave up 1 base, with 13 bases separating them. CDR3 length: 14 amino acids. The CDR3 spells CASRQTGGSYEQYV. CDR3 bases: TGTGCCAGCAGGCAGACCGGCGGGTCCTACGAGCAGTACGTC.

The DNA for the CDR3 is TGTGCCAGCACAATCACCATTAGACGGGAAAGAGTTGGAGCTAACTATGGCTACACCTTC. Amino acid sequence: CASTITIRRERVGANYGYTF. This chain links TRBV13 with TRBJ1-2; no clear D. This CDR3 comprises 20 residues. Germline V lookup: CDR1 PRHDT, CDR2 FYEKMQ (reference sequence). Trimming pared 7 bases from V and 0 bases from J, leaving 30 bases between.

This chain joins TRBV11-3 and TRBJ1-6; D remains ambiguous. V was clipped by 4 bases and J by 4 bases, with 2 bases between them. CDR1 SGHNT and CDR2 YENEEA come from the germline V gene. The CDR3 is 12 amino acids. This CDR3 reads CASSSYNSPLHF. The CDR3 nucleotides are TGTGCCAGCAGCTCATATAATTCACCCCTCCACTTT.

The chain carries TRBV6-6 and TRBJ1-2, with D maybe TRBD1 (5 bases). Germline V gene sequence: CDR1 MNHNY, CDR2 SVGAGI (reference sequence). Trimming took 0 bases from V and 8 from J, leaving 19 bases between them. The CDR3 totals 16 residues. The DNA of the CDR3 is TGTGCCAGCAGTTACTCGAGAGGAGAGGCGGGACGCGGCTACACCTTC. Translation: CASSYSRGEAGRGYTF.

The sample holds one count of this clone. CDR3 coding DNA: TGTGCCAGTAGTATGGGGACTAGCCCGTACAATGAGCAGTTCTTC. It translates to CASSMGTSPYNEQFF. The chain joins TRBV19 to TRBJ2-1, with 9 bases identical to TRBD2. J gave up 4 bases and V 3 bases, and 4 bases lay outside the gene matches. CDR3 size: 15 residues. CDR1 LNHDA and CDR2 SQIVND come from the germline V gene (reference sequence).

This chain's CDR3 is CASSLRDRKPQDYEQYF. The CDR3 nucleotides are TGCGCCAGCAGCTTGCGGGACAGGAAACCCCAAGACTACGAGCAGTACTTC. The chain combines TRBV5-1 with TRBJ2-7, with TRBD1 matching over 8 bases. The CDR3 totals 17 residues. The germline V gene has CDR1 SGHRS and CDR2 YFSETQ. With V trimmed by 1 base and J by 3 bases, 12 bases remained unmatched. Complete variable domain (other parts from reference TRBV5-1 and TRBJ2-7): KAGVTQTPRYLIKTRGQQVTLSCSPISGHRSVSWYQQTPGQGLQFLFEYFSETQRNKGNFPGRFSGRQFSNSRSEMNVSTLELGDSALYLCASSLRDRKPQDYEQYFGPGTRLTVT.

The chain has TRBV7-8 and TRBJ1-1; 7 bases map to TRBD1. This CDR3 region has 15 residues. The ends lost 5 bases at V and 0 bases at J; junction bases unmatched: 6. CDR1 and CDR2 (germline): SGHVS, FQNEAQ. This CDR3 is CASSPPGQMNTEAFF. Here the CDR3 DNA reads TGTGCCAGCAGCCCACCGGGACAGATGAACACTGAAGCTTTCTTT.

The rearrangement uses TRBV9 and TRBJ2-7, with D possibly TRBD2 on 6 matching bases. The germline V gene has CDR1 SGDLS and CDR2 YYNGEE. The ends were cut back, 0 bases at V and 6 bases at J, with 16 bases in the middle. The CDR3 is made up of 15 amino acids. This CDR3 is CASSVELEGPGEQYF. As DNA, the CDR3 is TGTGCCAGCAGCGTAGAATTGGAGGGGCCTGGCGAGCAGTACTTC.

The rearrangement links TRBV6-6 to TRBJ1-1; TRBD1 agrees at 7 bases. V lost 6 bases and J lost 1; bases outside the gene matches: 8. The CDR3 is 15 residues long. Germline V gives CDR1 MNHNY, CDR2 SVGAGI (reference sequence). The CDR3 region is CASRQDRDTNTEAFF. CDR3 bases: TGTGCCAGCAGACAAGACAGGGACACGAACACTGAAGCTTTCTTT.

The gene calls are TRBV27 and TRBJ1-2; D not resolved. The germline V and J ends were trimmed by 8 bases and 3 bases, with 10 bases remaining between them. The germline CDR1 and CDR2 sequences are MNHEY and SMNVEV (reference sequence). This CDR3 is built from 12 residues. CDR3 region: CASGGTYYGYTF. CDR3 in DNA: TGTGCCAGCGGCGGCACTTACTATGGCTACACCTTC.

The chain is built from TRBV5-1 and TRBJ1-2; possible D gene TRBD1, 5 bases. This CDR3 has 16 residues. Germline V gives CDR1 SGHRS, CDR2 YFSETQ. The V end was cut by 2 bases, the J end by 2 bases, with 16 bases between. CDR3 DNA sequence: TGCGCCAGCAGCTTCTCCAGGGAGGGCTCGAACTATGGCTACACCTTC. It codes for CASSFSREGSNYGYTF.

The J gene is TRBJ1-1, the V gene TRBV11-3; D perhaps matches TRBD1 (6 bases). The CDR3 totals 15 residues. The germline gives CDR1 SGHNT, CDR2 YENEEA. Deletions cut 0 bases from V and 1 base from J, with 9 bases between. The CDR3 protein is CASSLDRGRNTEAFF. Here the CDR3 DNA reads TGTGCCAGCAGCTTAGACAGGGGAAGGAACACTGAAGCTTTCTTT.